The 3 T cell receptor beta chains below all came from one sample that was sequenced in a study of cytomegalovirus exposure and HLA in healthy donors. 13 Jbeta primers and 60 Vbeta primers were used for the PCR. TCRdb's copy holds only in-frame clones and misses some; the assay was immunoSEQ multiplex PCR. This table holds about 160,000 clones, roughly four fifths found once. Sequencing used PBMCs. Receptors originate from a female donor in good health and CMV-seronegative.

The chain couples TRBV12-1 to TRBJ1-2; the table gives TRBD1 as D, unverified against the DNA. TRBV12-1 is flagged as a pseudogene. The CDR3 totals 15 residues. CDR3 bases: TGTGCCAGCAGCCATCGGAGACAGGCCATCTATGGCTACACCTTC. Its translation is CASSHRRQAIYGYTF.

V and J are TRBV6-1 and TRBJ1-3; D is unresolved. This CDR3 has 14 amino acids. Germline V CDR1 and CDR2: MNHNS, SASEGT. The V end was cut by 5 bases, the J end by 4 bases, with 12 bases between. The CDR3 loop reads CASSPGVQGNTIYF. For the CDR3, the DNA is TGTGCCAGCAGTCCCGGGGTCCAGGGAAACACCATATATTTT.

This chain uses TRBV7-2 with TRBJ2-7, with D maybe TRBD2 (6 bases). There are 16 residues in the CDR3. The V end was cut by 2 bases, the J end by 6 bases, with 20 bases between. Germline V gene sequence: CDR1 SGHTA, CDR2 FQGNSA. The chain's CDR3 is CASSLRGGQGGGEQYF. CDR3 sequence (DNA): TGTGCCAGCAGCTTACGAGGCGGGCAGGGAGGCGGCGAGCAGTACTTC.